A single sample gave rise to the 17 T cell receptor beta chains below, sequenced in a study of blood T cell repertoires in COVID-19. Produced via immunoSEQ multiplex PCR; TCRdb's table is partial and in-frame only. This sample has around 180,000 clones, with around 85% found just once. Input material: peripheral blood. These receptors all stem from a person between 65 and 79 years old with COVID-19, enrolled during active disease.

The V call is TRBV7-3, the J call TRBJ1-6, with D unclear. V was trimmed by 1 base and J by 6 bases, leaving 10 bases between them. Looked up from germline, CDR1 is SGHTA and CDR2 is FQGTGA. The CDR3 spans 15 residues. The CDR3 protein is CASSLRGIPNSPLHF. CDR3 in DNA: TGTGCCAGCAGCTTAAGAGGGATTCCTAATTCACCCCTCCACTTT.

The V and J genes are TRBV6-2 or TRBV6-3 and TRBJ2-3; D call uncertain. Germline assignment: CDR1 MNHEY and CDR2 SVGEGT. Trimming took off 1 base at V and 0 bases at J, with 11 bases between the two ends. The CDR3 loop spans 16 amino acids. The CDR3 DNA reads as TGTGCCAGCAGTTACTTTGCGGCAGAGAGCACAGATACGCAGTATTTT. It codes for CASSYFAAESTDTQYF.

CDR3 sequence reads: CASSQRDSPLHF. For the CDR3, the DNA is TGTGCCAGCAGCCAGCGGGATTCACCCCTCCACTTT. The chain combines TRBV3-1 (or the pseudogene TRBV3-2) with TRBJ1-6; no clear D gene. The CDR3 covers 12 residues. Per the germline V gene, CDR1 is LGHDT and CDR2 is YNNKEL (reference sequence). V dropped 3 bases and J dropped 8 bases, with 5 bases sitting between them.

J is TRBJ2-5 and V is TRBV6-2 or TRBV6-3; 9 nucleotides line up with TRBD2. The CDR3 totals 21 residues. Unmatched junction bases numbered 22, after V lost 0 bases and J lost 5 bases. Germline V gene data show CDR1 as MNHEY and CDR2 as SVGEGT. This chain's CDR3 is CASSYSRFSAGGTVFGETQYF. CDR3 nucleotide sequence: TGTGCCAGCAGTTACTCGCGGTTTTCCGCGGGGGGGACCGTGTTTGGGGAGACCCAGTACTTC.

This rearrangement joins TRBV5-1 to TRBJ2-5; 13 nucleotides align to TRBD2. V gave up 4 bases and J gave up 2 bases; unmatched junction bases: 2. Germline V gives CDR1 SGHRS, CDR2 YFSETQ. The CDR3 is made up of 15 amino acids. The CDR3: CASSQGLAGQETQYF. CDR3 DNA: TGCGCCAGCAGCCAGGGACTAGCGGGGCAAGAGACCCAGTACTTC. The variable domain in full, completed from reference TRBV5-1 and TRBJ2-5, reads KAGVTQTPRYLIKTRGQQVTLSCSPISGHRSVSWYQQTPGQGLQFLFEYFSETQRNKGNFPGRFSGRQFSNSRSEMNVSTLELGDSALYLCASSQGLAGQETQYFGPGTRLLVL.

The chain has TRBV5-1 and TRBJ2-5, with TRBD2 identical over 7 bases. Trimming removed 0 bases from V and 1 base from J; junction bases left unmatched: 3. The CDR3 is 15 amino acids. Germline CDR1 and CDR2: SGHRS and YFSETQ. The CDR3 region has the DNA TGCGCCAGCAGCTTGGAGGCTAGCGGCCAAGAGACCCAGTACTTC. Protein sequence: CASSLEASGQETQYF.

This chain connects TRBV2 to TRBJ1-2, with TRBD1 as a possible D gene (5 bases). The V gene lost 8 bases and the J gene lost 5 bases, with 24 bases spanning the gap. Germline lookup yields CDR1 SNHLY and CDR2 FYNNEI. The CDR3 totals 16 residues. In DNA form, the CDR3 reads TGTGCCAGCGCCGAGTGGGGGGGGAGGCCGCCGTATGGCTACACCTTC. Protein: CASAEWGGRPPYGYTF. Full variable domain (rest looked up from reference TRBV2 and TRBJ1-2): EPEVTQTPSHQVTQMGQEVILRCVPISNHLYFYWYRQILGQKVEFLVSFYNNEISEKSEIFDDQFSVERPDGSNFTLKIRSTKLEDSAMYFCASAEWGGRPPYGYTFGSGTRLTVV.

CDR3 nucleotide sequence: TGTGCCAGCAGGGGGCCCATTTACAATGAGCAGTTCTTC. This sequence encodes CASRGPIYNEQFF. V and J are TRBV12-3 or TRBV12-4 and TRBJ2-1; D may be TRBD1 (5 bases). Trimming stripped 6 bases from V and 4 bases from J, with 10 bases between. The CDR3 totals 13 residues.

V usage is TRBV4-1 and J usage is TRBJ2-5, with 10 bases lining up with TRBD1. This CDR3 is 16 amino acids long. Germline V gives CDR1 MGHRA, CDR2 YSYEKL. J gave up 5 bases and V 0 bases, and 6 bases lay outside the gene matches. CDR3 loop: CASSQEGTGVGETQYF. CDR3 coding DNA: TGCGCCAGCAGCCAAGAAGGGACAGGGGTTGGGGAGACCCAGTACTTC.

The chain couples TRBV7-2 to TRBJ2-1; maybe TRBD1 (6 bases). V shed 3 bases and J shed 0 bases, with 12 bases lying between them. In germline, CDR1 is SGHTA, CDR2 FQGNSA. There are 16 residues in the CDR3. The chain's CDR3 is CASSFRGTSSYNEQFF. In DNA, the CDR3 is TGTGCCAGCAGCTTCAGGGGAACGAGCTCCTACAATGAGCAGTTCTTC.

This clone appeared a single time. The chain couples TRBV4-1 to TRBJ2-3; D gene uncertain. Germline V gene sequence: CDR1 MGHRA, CDR2 YSYEKL. Trimming cost V 0 bases and J 5 bases, with 18 bases left between them. The CDR3 runs 17 residues. The CDR3 spells CASSQDFDRGQQDTQYF. The CDR3 coding sequence is TGCGCCAGCAGCCAAGATTTTGACCGAGGCCAACAAGATACGCAGTATTTT.

The V and J genes are TRBV3-1 (or the pseudogene TRBV3-2) and TRBJ1-6; tentatively, D is TRBD1 (5 bases). Germline assignment: CDR1 LGHDT and CDR2 YNNKEL (reference sequence). The CDR3 is made up of 13 amino acids. V lost 3 bases and J lost 13, with 13 bases in between. The CDR3 bases are TGTGCCAGCAGCCAGCGGGGCTCAGGCCCCCTCCACTTT. Its protein product is CASSQRGSGPLHF.

This sequence joins TRBV7-2 and TRBJ2-2; 8 positions agree with TRBD2. The CDR3 runs to 16 residues. The V gene end was trimmed by 1 base and the J gene end by 5 bases; junction bases not matched to a gene: 6. CDR1 and CDR2 from the germline V gene are SGHTA and FQGNSA. The CDR3 DNA is TGTGCCAGCAGCTTAGTCCCGGGGGGGCGGACCGGGGAGCTGTTTTTT. Translation: CASSLVPGGRTGELFF.

The chain links TRBV28 to TRBJ2-3; 7 positions match TRBD2. This CDR3 has 16 residues. Trimming cost V 5 bases and J 2 bases; bases outside gene matches: 10. Germline loops: CDR1 MDHEN, CDR2 SYDVKM. The CDR3 loop reads CASSPRSSGSTDTQYF. CDR3 DNA: TGTGCCAGCAGTCCCCGGTCTAGCGGATCCACAGATACGCAGTATTTT.

The genes are TRBV11-2 and TRBJ2-3; 10 bases fit TRBD2. CDR1 SGHAT and CDR2 FQNNGV come from the germline V gene. The length of the CDR3 is 17 residues. V dropped 0 bases and J dropped 3; count of bases not matched to a gene: 6. The CDR3 region is CASSLEASGSSTDTQYF. In DNA form, the CDR3 reads TGTGCCAGCAGCTTAGAGGCTAGCGGGAGTTCTACAGATACGCAGTATTTT.

In DNA form, the CDR3 reads TGTGCCAGCAGCGACATGACTAGCGGGAGGGGATACGAGCAGTACTTC. Translation: CASSDMTSGRGYEQYF. This chain links TRBV7-2 with TRBJ2-7; 14 bases match TRBD2. There are 16 residues in the CDR3. Germline V lookup: CDR1 SGHTA, CDR2 FQGNSA. The trim removed 5 bases at V and 4 bases at J, leaving 7 bases unmatched.

V gene TRBV15 combines with J gene TRBJ2-1, with 7 bases matching TRBD2. Germline V gene data show CDR1 as LNHNV and CDR2 as YYDKDF (reference sequence). Losses at the gene ends were 5 bases for V and 0 bases for J; bases not matched to a gene: 7. The CDR3 length is 16 residues. The CDR3 bases are TGTGCCACCAGCGGCGGGGGAGATAGCTCCTACAATGAGCAGTTCTTC. Its protein is CATSGGGDSSYNEQFF.